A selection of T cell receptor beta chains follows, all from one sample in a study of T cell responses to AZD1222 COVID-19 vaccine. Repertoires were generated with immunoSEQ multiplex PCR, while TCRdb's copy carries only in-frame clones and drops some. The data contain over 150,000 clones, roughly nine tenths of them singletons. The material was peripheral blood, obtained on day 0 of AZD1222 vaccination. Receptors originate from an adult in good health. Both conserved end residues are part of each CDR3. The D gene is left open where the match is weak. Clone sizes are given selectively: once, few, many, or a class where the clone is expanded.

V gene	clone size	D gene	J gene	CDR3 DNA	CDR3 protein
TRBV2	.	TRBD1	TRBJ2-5	TGTGCCAGCACCACAGGGGGCGGAGAGACCCAGTACTTC	CASTTGGGETQYF
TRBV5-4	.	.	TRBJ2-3	TGTGCCAGCACCTTACAGGGCACCACAGATACGCAGTATTTT	CASTLQGTTDTQYF
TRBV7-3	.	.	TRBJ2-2	TGTGCCAGCAGCTTAACGGCAACTTCCGGGGAGCTGTTTTTT	CASSLTATSGELFF
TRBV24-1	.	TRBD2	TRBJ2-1	TGTGCCACCAGTGATCCTCGGGGGGGGAATGAGCAGTTCTTC	CATSDPRGGNEQFF
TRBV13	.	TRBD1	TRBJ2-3	TGTGCCAGCAGCTTAGCACGACAGGGAAGGGCCGATACGCAGTATTTT	CASSLARQGRADTQYF
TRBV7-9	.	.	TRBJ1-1	TGTGCCAGCAGTTTTTTGGACAGTAAACAGCTGTCGGAAGCTTTCTTT	CASSFLDSKQLSEAFF
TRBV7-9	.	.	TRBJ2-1	TGTGCCAGCAGCTTATCAGGGTCGGGGCACAATGAGCAGTTCTTC	CASSLSGSGHNEQFF
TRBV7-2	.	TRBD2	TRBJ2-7	TGTGCCAGCACCAATAGCGGGGGGCGATTCTACGAGCAGTACTTC	CASTNSGGRFYEQYF
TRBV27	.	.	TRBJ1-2	TGTGCCAGCAGTTCCGGGTCTCGAGGCTATGGCTACACCTTC	CASSSGSRGYGYTF
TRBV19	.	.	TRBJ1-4	TGTGCCCGTAGTATCCCTGGAAAGGGTGATGAAAAACTGTTTTTT	CARSIPGKGDEKLFF
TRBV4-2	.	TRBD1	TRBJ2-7	TGTGCCAGCAGCCAAGCCGGGACAGGGGCCTACGAGCAGTACTTC	CASSQAGTGAYEQYF
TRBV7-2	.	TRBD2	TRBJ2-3	TGTGCCAGCGGACTAGCGTCAACAGATACGCAGTATTTT	CASGLASTDTQYF
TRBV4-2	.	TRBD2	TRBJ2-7	TGTGCCAGCAGCCAAGAAGCAGCGGGGGGTTACGAGCAGTACTTC	CASSQEAAGGYEQYF
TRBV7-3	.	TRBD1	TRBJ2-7	TGTGCCAGCAGCCTCCGACAGGGTGGAGAGCAGTACTTC	CASSLRQGGEQYF
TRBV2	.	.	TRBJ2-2	TGTGCCAGCAGTGACAGGGATAACACCGGGGAGCTGTTTTTT	CASSDRDNTGELFF
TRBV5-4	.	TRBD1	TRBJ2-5	TGTGCCAGCAGCCATCCGGGACAGCAAGAGACCCAGTACTTC	CASSHPGQQETQYF
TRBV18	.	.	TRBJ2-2	TGTGCCAGCTCACGTTCGAACGGGGGAACCACCGGGGAGCTGTTTTTT	CASSRSNGGTTGELFF
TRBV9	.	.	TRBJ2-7	TGTGCCAGCAGCCCGCGACAGATTGACTACGAGCAGTACTTC	CASSPRQIDYEQYF
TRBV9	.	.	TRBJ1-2	TGTGCCAGCAGCGACGGGCCCACCGATTATGGCTACACCTTC	CASSDGPTDYGYTF
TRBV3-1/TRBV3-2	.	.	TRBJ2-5	TGTGCCAGCAGCTTAGGACTATCACAAGAGACCCAGTACTTC	CASSLGLSQETQYF
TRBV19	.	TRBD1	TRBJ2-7	TGTGCCAGTAGTATATTTCACCGACAGGGGGCAACCTACGAGCAGTACTTC	CASSIFHRQGATYEQYF
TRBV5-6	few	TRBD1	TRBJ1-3	TGTGCCAGCAGCTTGGGCGCGTGGGACAGCGGAAACACCATATATTTT	CASSLGAWDSGNTIYF
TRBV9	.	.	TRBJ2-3	TGTGCCAGCAGCGTAGAGCAGGGTGTGATAGATACGCAGTATTTT	CASSVEQGVIDTQYF
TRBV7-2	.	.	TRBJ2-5	TGTGCCAGCAGCTTAGGTTCAGGGGCTGCAGAGACCCAGTACTTC	CASSLGSGAAETQYF
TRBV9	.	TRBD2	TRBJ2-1	TGTGCCAGCAGCCCCGGGACTAGCGGGGGGTGGGAGCAGTTCTTC	CASSPGTSGGWEQFF
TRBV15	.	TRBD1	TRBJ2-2	TGTGCCACCAGCAGAGGGAAAACAGGGGTCCGCACCGGGGAGCTGTTTTTT	CATSRGKTGVRTGELFF
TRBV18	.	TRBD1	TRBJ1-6	TGTGCCAGCTCAGCGGAAGCGGACAGGATTAATTCACCCCTCCACTTT	CASSAEADRINSPLHF
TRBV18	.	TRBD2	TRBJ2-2	TGTGCCAGCTCACCACGGTCTAGCGGTGGTACCGGGGAGCTGTTTTTT	CASSPRSSGGTGELFF
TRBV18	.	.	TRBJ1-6	TGTGCCAGCTCACCGACGGAATGGGATTCACCCCTCCACTTT	CASSPTEWDSPLHF
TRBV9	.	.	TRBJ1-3	TGTGCCAGCAGCGTAGCTTCGGGTCAGGCGAGCCCTGGAAACACCATATATTTT	CASSVASGQASPGNTIYF
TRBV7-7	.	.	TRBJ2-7	TGTGCTAGCAGCTTGAACGGGAAGGGTGCCGAGCAGTACTTC	CASSLNGKGAEQYF
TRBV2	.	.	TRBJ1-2	TGTGCCAGCCTGTTTCAGGGGACTAACTATGGCTACACCTTC	CASLFQGTNYGYTF
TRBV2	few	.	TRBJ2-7	TGTGCCAGCAGTCGCAGGGTTTCCTCCTACGAGCAGTACTTC	CASSRRVSSYEQYF
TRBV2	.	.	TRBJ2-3	TGTGCCAGCAGCGAATCCCCCGGGACGAGAGATACGCAGTATTTT	CASSESPGTRDTQYF
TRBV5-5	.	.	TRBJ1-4	TGTGCCAGCAGCTTGGACAGGGCTAATGAAAAACTGTTTTTT	CASSLDRANEKLFF
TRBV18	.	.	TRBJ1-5	TGTGCCAGCTCACCACCCGGGTCCATCAATCAGCCCCAGCATTTT	CASSPPGSINQPQHF
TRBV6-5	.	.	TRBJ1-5	TGTGCCAGCAGTCAGGGGTACAATCAGCCCCAGCATTTT	CASSQGYNQPQHF
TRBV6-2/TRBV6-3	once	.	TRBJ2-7	TGTGCCAGCAGTCCGCCGGGCGAGCAGTACTTC	CASSPPGEQYF
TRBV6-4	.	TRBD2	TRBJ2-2	TGTGCCAGCAGTGACATAGCGGGAACCGGGGAGCTGTTTTTT	CASSDIAGTGELFF
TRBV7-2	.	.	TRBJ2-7	TGTGCCAGCAGCTTAGCAACAGGTGCCGAGCAGTACTTC	CASSLATGAEQYF
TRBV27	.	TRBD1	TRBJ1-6	TGTGCCAGCAGTCCATCCGGGACAGGGCATTCACCCCTCCACTTT	CASSPSGTGHSPLHF
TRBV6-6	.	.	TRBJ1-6	TGTGCCAGCAGTTACTCGATCAGGGATAATTCACCCCTCCACTTT	CASSYSIRDNSPLHF
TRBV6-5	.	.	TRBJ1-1	TGTGCCAGCGGGCAGGGGACCCTGAACACTGAAGCTTTCTTT	CASGQGTLNTEAFF
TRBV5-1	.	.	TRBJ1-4	TGCGCCAGCAGCTTGAACGGGGCCGTCGTAAGTGAAAAACTGTTTTTT	CASSLNGAVVSEKLFF
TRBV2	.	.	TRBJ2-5	TGTGCCAGCAGTGGACAGGCGATTGGGTTTTGGGAGACCCAGTACTTC	CASSGQAIGFWETQYF
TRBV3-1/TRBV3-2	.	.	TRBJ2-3	TGTGCCAGCAGCCCTCGAGCAGGCAGCACAGATACGCAGTATTTT	CASSPRAGSTDTQYF
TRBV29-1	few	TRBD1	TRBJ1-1	TGCAGCGTATGTCGACAGGGTGGGGCTGAAGCTTTCTTT	CSVCRQGGAEAFF
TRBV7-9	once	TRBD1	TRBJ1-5	TGTGCCAGCAGCTCCCCGGGACAGGGGGCTTATAGCAATCAGCCCCAGCATTTT	CASSSPGQGAYSNQPQHF
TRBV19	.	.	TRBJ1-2	TGCGCCAGTAGTATTTCGGCAGGAGGCCCTAACTATGGCTACACCTTC	CASSISAGGPNYGYTF
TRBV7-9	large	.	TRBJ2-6	TGTGCCAGCAGCCGACGGGGGGCCAACGTCCTGACTTTC	CASSRRGANVLTF
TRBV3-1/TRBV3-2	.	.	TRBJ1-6	TGTGCCAGCAGGCGTAAATTCCTCGGCGGTAATTCACCCCTCCACTTT	CASRRKFLGGNSPLHF